Listed below are T cell receptor beta chains from one sample, sequenced in a study of Ad26.COV2.S vaccination and SARS-CoV-2 variants. Data came from immunoSEQ multiplex PCR; TCRdb stores just in-frame clones and leaves some out. Of 240,000 or so clones listed, around nine tenths are singletons. The source material was peripheral blood, sampled in a trial of Ad26.COV2.S vaccine versus placebo. Receptors originate from a person between 18 and 65 years old who received the Ad26.COV2.S COVID-19 vaccine or a placebo. The conserved cysteine and the conserved F or W are not part of the CDR3 here.

J | V | CDR3
TRBJ2-7 | TRBV7-6 | ASSLSRTYEQY
TRBJ2-3 | TRBV30 | AWSSDRAGDTQY
TRBJ2-1 | TRBV7-7 | ASSLTIGVVSYNEQF
TRBJ2-7 | TRBV2 | ASRGTTGYGNYEQY
TRBJ2-5 | TRBV15 | ATSRAGLAGQETQY
TRBJ2-3 | TRBV28 | ASSRSGITDTQY
TRBJ2-3 | TRBV25-1 | ASNGNADTQY
TRBJ2-5 | TRBV7-9 | ASSQPGGQETQY
TRBJ2-3 | TRBV11-2 | ASSLDSTDTQY
TRBJ1-3 | TRBV24-1 | ATSDDIGNTIY